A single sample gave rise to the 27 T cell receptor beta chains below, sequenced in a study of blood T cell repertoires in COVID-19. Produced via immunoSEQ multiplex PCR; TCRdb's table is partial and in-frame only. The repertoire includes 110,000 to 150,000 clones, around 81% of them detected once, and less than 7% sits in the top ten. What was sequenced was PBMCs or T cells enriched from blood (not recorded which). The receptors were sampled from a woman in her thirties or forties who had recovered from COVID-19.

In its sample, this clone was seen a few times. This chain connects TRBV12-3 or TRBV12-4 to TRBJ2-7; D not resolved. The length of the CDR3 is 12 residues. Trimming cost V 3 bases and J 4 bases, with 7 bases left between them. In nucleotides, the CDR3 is TGTGCCAGCAGTTTTTCAGGATACGAGCAGTACTTC. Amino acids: CASSFSGYEQYF.

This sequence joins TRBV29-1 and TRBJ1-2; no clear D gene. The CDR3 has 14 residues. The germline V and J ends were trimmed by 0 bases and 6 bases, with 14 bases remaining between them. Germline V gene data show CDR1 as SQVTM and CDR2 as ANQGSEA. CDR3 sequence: CSVEDRQEVHGYTF. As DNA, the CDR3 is TGCAGCGTTGAAGATCGGCAGGAAGTACATGGCTACACCTTC.

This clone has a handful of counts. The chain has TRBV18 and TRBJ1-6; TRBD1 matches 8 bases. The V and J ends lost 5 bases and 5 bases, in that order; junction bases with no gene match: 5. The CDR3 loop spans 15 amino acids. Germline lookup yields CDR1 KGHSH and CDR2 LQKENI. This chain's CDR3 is CASSENRGDNSPLHF. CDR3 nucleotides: TGTGCCAGCTCAGAGAACAGGGGGGATAATTCACCCCTCCACTTT.

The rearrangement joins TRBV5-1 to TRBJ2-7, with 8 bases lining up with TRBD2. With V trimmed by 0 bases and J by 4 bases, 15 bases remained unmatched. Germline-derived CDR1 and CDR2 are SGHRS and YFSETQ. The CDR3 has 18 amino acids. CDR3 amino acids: CASSLALVAGGLAYEQYF. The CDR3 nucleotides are TGCGCCAGCAGCTTGGCGTTAGTCGCGGGAGGACTAGCTTACGAGCAGTACTTC.

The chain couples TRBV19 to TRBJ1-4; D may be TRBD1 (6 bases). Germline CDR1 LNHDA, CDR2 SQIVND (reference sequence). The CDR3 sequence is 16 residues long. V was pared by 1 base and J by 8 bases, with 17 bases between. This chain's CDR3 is CASSIVARQGREKLFF. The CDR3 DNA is TGTGCCAGTAGTATAGTAGCTCGGCAGGGGCGCGAAAAACTGTTTTTT.

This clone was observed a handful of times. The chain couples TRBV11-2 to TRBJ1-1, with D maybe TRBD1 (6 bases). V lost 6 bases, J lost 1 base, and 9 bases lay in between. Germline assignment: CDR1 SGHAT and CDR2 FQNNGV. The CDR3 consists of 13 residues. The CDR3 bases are TGTGCCAGCAGATTGACAGGGAACACTGAAGCTTTCTTT. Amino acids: CASRLTGNTEAFF.

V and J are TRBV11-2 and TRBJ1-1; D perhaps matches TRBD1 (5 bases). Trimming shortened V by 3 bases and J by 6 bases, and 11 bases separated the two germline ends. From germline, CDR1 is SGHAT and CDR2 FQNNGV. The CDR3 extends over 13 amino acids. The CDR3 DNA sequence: TGTGCCAGCAGCTTTGGTTCGGGGGCTGAAGCTTTCTTT. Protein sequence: CASSFGSGAEAFF.

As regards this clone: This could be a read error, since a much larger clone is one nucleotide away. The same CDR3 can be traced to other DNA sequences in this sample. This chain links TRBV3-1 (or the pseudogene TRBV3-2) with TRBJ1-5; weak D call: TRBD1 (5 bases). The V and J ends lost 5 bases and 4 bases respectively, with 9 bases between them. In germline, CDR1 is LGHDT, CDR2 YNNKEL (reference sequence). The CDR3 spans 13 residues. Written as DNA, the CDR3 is TGTGCCAGCAGCTCCGACAGAAATCAGCCCCAGCATTTT. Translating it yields CASSSDRNQPQHF.

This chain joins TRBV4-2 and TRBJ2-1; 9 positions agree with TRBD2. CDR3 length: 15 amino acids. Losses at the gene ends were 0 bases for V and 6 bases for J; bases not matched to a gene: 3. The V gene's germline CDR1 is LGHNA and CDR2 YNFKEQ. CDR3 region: CASSQDRGGANEQFF. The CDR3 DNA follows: TGTGCCAGCAGCCAAGATCGCGGGGGGGCCAATGAGCAGTTCTTC.

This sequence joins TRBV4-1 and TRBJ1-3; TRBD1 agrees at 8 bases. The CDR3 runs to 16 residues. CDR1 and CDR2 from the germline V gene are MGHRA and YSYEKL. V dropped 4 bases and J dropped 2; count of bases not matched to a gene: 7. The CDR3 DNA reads TGCGCCAGCAGCCGTACCCAGGGGGCGGCTGGAAACACCATATATTTT. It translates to CASSRTQGAAGNTIYF.

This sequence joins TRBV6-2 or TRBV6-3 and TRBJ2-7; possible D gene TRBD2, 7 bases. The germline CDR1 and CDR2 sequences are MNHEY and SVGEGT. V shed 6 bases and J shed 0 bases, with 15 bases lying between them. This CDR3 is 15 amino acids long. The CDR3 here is CASSPSGGLSYEQYF. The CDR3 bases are TGTGCCAGCAGCCCCTCGGGGGGCCTCTCCTACGAGCAGTACTTC.

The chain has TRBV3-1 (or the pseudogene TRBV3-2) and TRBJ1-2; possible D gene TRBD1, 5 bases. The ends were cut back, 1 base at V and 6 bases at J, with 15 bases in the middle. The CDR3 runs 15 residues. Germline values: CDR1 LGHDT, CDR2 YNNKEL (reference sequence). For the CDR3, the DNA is TGTGCCAGCAGCCAAGCGGGGCCAGGGAGGGATGGCTACACCTTC. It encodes CASSQAGPGRDGYTF.

CDR3 bases: TGTGCCAGCAGCTTATTGCGGGGTACCCGCAATGAGCAGTTCTTC. Encoded protein: CASSLLRGTRNEQFF. J is TRBJ2-1 and V is TRBV11-1; maybe TRBD2 (6 bases). V lost 2 bases, J lost 6 bases, and 14 bases lay in between. Germline V lookup: CDR1 SGHAT, CDR2 FQDESV (reference sequence). The CDR3 is 15 amino acids. The full variable domain, completed using reference TRBV11-1 and TRBJ2-1, is EAEVAQSPRYKITEKSQAVAFWCDPISGHATLYWYRQILGQGPELLVQFQDESVVDDSQLPKDRFSAERLKGVDSTLKIQPAELGDSAMYLCASSLLRGTRNEQFFGPGTRLTVL.

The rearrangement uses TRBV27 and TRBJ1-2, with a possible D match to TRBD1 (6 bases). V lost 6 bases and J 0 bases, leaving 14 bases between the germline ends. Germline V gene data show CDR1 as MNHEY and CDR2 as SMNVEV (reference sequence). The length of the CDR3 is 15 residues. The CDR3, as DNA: TGTGCCAGCAGGGACAGCGCGAAACCTAACTATGGCTACACCTTC. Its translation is CASRDSAKPNYGYTF.

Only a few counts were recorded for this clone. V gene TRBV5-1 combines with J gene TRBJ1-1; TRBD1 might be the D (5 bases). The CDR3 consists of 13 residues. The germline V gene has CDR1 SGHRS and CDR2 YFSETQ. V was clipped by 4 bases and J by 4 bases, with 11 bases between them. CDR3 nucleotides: TGCGCCAGCAGCCCGGGGGTCGGCACTGAAGCTTTCTTT. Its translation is CASSPGVGTEAFF.

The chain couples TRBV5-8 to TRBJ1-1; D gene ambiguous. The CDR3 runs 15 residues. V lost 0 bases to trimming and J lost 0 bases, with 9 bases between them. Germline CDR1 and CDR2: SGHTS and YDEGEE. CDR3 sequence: CASSLAEGLNTEAFF. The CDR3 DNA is TGTGCCAGCAGCTTGGCTGAGGGCTTGAACACTGAAGCTTTCTTT.

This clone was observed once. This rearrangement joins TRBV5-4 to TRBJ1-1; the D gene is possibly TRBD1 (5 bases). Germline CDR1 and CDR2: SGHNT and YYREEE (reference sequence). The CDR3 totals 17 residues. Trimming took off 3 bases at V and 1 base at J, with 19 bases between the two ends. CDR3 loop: CASSWGAGKRGNTEAFF. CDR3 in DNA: TGTGCCAGCAGCTGGGGCGCAGGCAAAAGGGGGAACACTGAAGCTTTCTTT.

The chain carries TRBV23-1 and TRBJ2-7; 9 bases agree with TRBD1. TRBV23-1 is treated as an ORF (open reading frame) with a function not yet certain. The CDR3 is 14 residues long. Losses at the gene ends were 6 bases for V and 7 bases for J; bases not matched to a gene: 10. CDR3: CASSRRDRAEEQYF. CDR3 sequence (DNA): TGCGCCAGCAGCCGGCGGGACAGGGCAGAGGAGCAGTACTTC.

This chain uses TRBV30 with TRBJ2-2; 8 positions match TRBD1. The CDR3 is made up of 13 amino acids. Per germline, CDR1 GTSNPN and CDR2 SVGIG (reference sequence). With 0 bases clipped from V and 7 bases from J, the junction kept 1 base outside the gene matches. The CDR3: CAWSVQGVGELFF. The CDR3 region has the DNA TGTGCCTGGAGTGTACAGGGGGTCGGGGAGCTGTTTTTT.

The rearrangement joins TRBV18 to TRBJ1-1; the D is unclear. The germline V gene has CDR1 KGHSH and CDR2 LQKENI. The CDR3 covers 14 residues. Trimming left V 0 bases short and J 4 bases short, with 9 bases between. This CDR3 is CASSPPAGFTEAFF. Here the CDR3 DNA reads TGTGCCAGCTCACCACCCGCGGGCTTCACTGAAGCTTTCTTT.

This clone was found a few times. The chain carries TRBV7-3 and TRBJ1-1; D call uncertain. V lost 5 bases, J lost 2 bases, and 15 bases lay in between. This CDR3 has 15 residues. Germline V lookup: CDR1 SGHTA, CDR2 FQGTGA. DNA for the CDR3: TGTGCCAGCAGCCTCCAGGTGGTGGCTAACACTGAAGCTTTCTTT. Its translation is CASSLQVVANTEAFF.

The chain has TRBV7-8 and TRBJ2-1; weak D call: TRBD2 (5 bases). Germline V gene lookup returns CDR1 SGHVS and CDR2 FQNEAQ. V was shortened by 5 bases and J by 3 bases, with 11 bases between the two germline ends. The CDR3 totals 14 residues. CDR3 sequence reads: CASSPLTSYNEQFF. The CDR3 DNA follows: TGTGCCAGCAGCCCTCTAACTAGCTACAATGAGCAGTTCTTC.

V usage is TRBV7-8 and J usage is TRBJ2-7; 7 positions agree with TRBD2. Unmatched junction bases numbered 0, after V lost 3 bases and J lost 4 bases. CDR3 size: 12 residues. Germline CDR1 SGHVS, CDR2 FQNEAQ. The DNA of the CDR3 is TGTGCCAGCAGCTTGCGGGAGTACGAGCAGTACTTC. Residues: CASSLREYEQYF.

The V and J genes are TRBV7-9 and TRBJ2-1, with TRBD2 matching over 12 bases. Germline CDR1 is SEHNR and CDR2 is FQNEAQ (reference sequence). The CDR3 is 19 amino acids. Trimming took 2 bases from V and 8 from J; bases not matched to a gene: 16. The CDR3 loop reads CASSLMVLAGGPGLYEQFF. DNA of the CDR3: TGTGCCAGCAGCTTAATGGTCCTAGCGGGAGGGCCCGGTTTATATGAGCAGTTCTTC. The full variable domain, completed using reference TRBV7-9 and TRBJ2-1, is DTGVSQNPRHKITKRGQNVTFRCDPISEHNRLYWYRQTLGQGPEFLTYFQNEAQLEKSRLLSDRFSAERPKGSFSTLEIQRTEQGDSAMYLCASSLMVLAGGPGLYEQFFGPGTRLTVL.

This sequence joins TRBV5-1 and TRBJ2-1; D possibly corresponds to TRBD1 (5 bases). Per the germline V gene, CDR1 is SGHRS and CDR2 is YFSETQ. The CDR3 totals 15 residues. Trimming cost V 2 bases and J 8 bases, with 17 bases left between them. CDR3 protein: CASSFNWGIGDEQFF. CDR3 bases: TGCGCCAGCAGCTTTAATTGGGGCATTGGCGATGAGCAGTTCTTC.

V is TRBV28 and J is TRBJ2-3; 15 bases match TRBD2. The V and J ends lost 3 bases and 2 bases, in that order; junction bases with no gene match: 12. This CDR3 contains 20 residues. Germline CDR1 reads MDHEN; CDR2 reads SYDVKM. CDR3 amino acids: CASSFPGTSGGPGDTDTQYF. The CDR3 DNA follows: TGTGCCAGCAGTTTTCCTGGGACTAGCGGGGGGCCCGGAGACACAGATACGCAGTATTTT.

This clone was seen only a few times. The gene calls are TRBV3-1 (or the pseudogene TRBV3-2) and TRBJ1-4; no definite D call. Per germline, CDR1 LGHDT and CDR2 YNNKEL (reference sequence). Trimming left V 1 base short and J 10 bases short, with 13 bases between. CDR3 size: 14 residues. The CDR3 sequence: CASSQVRTAGKLFF. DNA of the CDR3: TGTGCCAGCAGCCAAGTCCGTACGGCAGGAAAACTGTTTTTT.